These 18 T cell receptor beta chains came from one sample sequenced in a study of a mutant IDH1 vaccine in newly diagnosed glioma. TCRdb's copy holds only in-frame clones and misses some; the assay was immunoSEQ multiplex PCR. The repertoire holds 70,000 to 90,000 clones, around 85% seen once, with 2% to 2.5% in the top ten. No antigen has been assigned to these receptors. Indicated time point: week 23, last vaccination. Doses comprised 300 ug of mutant IDH1 20-mer peptide each, plus topical imiquimod. The sequencing used PBMCs, collected from a glioma patient whose treatment included an IDH1 peptide vaccine. The receptors shown here come from a man aged 25-45 years with glioma. Some clones in this sample may be carry-over from other donors' samples.

This chain connects TRBV6-5 to TRBJ2-1, with a possible D match to TRBD2 (7 bases). The CDR3 is made up of 13 amino acids. V lost 6 bases to trimming and J lost 8 bases, with 14 bases between them. Germline V gene lookup returns CDR1 MNHEY and CDR2 SVGAGI. The CDR3 region is CASRVPGGDEQFF. CDR3 bases: TGTGCCAGCAGAGTCCCGGGGGGCGATGAGCAGTTCTTC.

The chain carries TRBV7-3 and TRBJ2-2; either TRBD1 or TRBD2 may supply D (5 bases each). Germline V gene lookup returns CDR1 SGHTA and CDR2 FQGTGA. Trimming shortened V by 4 bases and J by 6 bases, and 12 bases separated the two germline ends. The CDR3 runs to 14 residues. CDR3 protein: CASSWGPQAGELFF. The CDR3 DNA follows: TGTGCCAGCAGCTGGGGACCGCAGGCCGGGGAGCTGTTTTTT. The whole variable domain, remainder taken from reference TRBV7-3 and TRBJ2-2, is GAGVSQTPSNKVTEKGKYVELRCDPISGHTALYWYRQSLGQGPEFLIYFQGTGAADDSGLPNDRFFAVRPEGSVSTLKIQRTERGDSAVYLCASSWGPQAGELFFGEGSRLTVL.

The chain couples TRBV9 to TRBJ2-3; D is unclear. With 0 bases removed from V and 4 bases from J, the gap between germline ends came to 6 bases. The germline V gene encodes CDR1 SGDLS and CDR2 YYNGEE. The CDR3 runs to 13 residues. In nucleotides, the CDR3 is TGTGCCAGCAGCGTAGACGCCGCAGATACGCAGTATTTT. Translation gives CASSVDAADTQYF.

This rearrangement joins TRBV5-6 to TRBJ2-7; D unclear. The germline gives CDR1 SGHDT, CDR2 YYEEEE. The CDR3 runs to 14 residues. The V end lost 1 base, the J end lost 5 bases, and 13 bases lay between the germline ends. CDR3 coding DNA: TGTGCCAGCAGCTTGTGGGCCGTACGCGACGAGCAGTACTTC. Its translation is CASSLWAVRDEQYF.

V and J are TRBV7-9 and TRBJ2-7; TRBD1 might be the D (5 bases). V was trimmed by 4 bases and J by 1 base, leaving 14 bases between them. CDR3 length: 15 amino acids. The V gene's germline CDR1 is SEHNR and CDR2 FQNEAQ (reference sequence). This CDR3 is CASSSDSSPSYEQYF. CDR3 bases: TGTGCCAGCAGCTCCGACAGCAGCCCTTCCTACGAGCAGTACTTC.

The CDR3 DNA reads TGTGCCTGGAATCCCGGGACTAGCGGAAAGGCGGCCGGGCAGTACTTC. This translates into CAWNPGTSGKAAGQYF. The chain employs TRBV30 and TRBJ2-7, with TRBD2 identical over 11 bases. Germline V gene sequence: CDR1 GTSNPN, CDR2 SVGIG (reference sequence). This CDR3 has 16 amino acids. Trimming took 4 bases from V and 9 from J; bases not matched to a gene: 17.

This clone came up a few times. This chain joins TRBV4-2 and TRBJ2-7; 7 bases align to TRBD2. Germline V gives CDR1 LGHNA, CDR2 YNFKEQ. The CDR3 totals 15 residues. V was pared by 6 bases and J by 1 base, with 9 bases of the junction left unmatched. The CDR3 protein is CASRVTGGGSYEQYF. CDR3 coding DNA: TGTGCCAGCAGGGTCACGGGAGGTGGGTCCTACGAGCAGTACTTC.

The sample holds a few counts of this clone. The chain joins TRBV9 to TRBJ1-3; D not resolved. Trimming took off 1 base at V and 0 bases at J, with 11 bases between the two ends. The CDR3 has 16 residues. Per the germline V gene, CDR1 is SGDLS and CDR2 is YYNGEE. The CDR3 protein is CASSVSGATSGNTIYF. CDR3 bases: TGTGCCAGCAGCGTAAGTGGAGCCACCTCTGGAAACACCATATATTTT.

J is TRBJ2-3 and V is TRBV27, with D hard to call. Between the trimmed V and J ends, which lost 3 bases and 0 bases, there was a span of 10 bases. From germline, CDR1 is MNHEY and CDR2 SMNVEV (reference sequence). The CDR3 runs 15 residues. The CDR3 sequence: CASSFILGSTDTQYF. The CDR3 DNA follows: TGTGCCAGCAGTTTCATCCTTGGAAGCACAGATACGCAGTATTTT.

This clone occurred once. V gene TRBV7-9 combines with J gene TRBJ2-4; 9 bases fit TRBD2. The CDR3 loop spans 14 amino acids. Germline trimming cut 5 bases from V and 4 bases from J; bases unmatched to any gene: 3. Germline assignment: CDR1 SEHNR and CDR2 FQNEAQ (reference sequence). The CDR3 loop reads CASSRLADKNIQYF. CDR3 in DNA: TGTGCCAGCAGCCGACTAGCGGATAAAAACATTCAGTACTTC.

The genes are TRBV19 and TRBJ1-1; perhaps TRBD1 as D (5 bases). In germline, CDR1 is LNHDA, CDR2 SQIVND (reference sequence). This CDR3 comprises 13 residues. Trimming shortened V by 2 bases and J by 5 bases, and 9 bases separated the two germline ends. In nucleotides, the CDR3 is TGTGCCAGTAGTATATCTCAGGGAACTGAAGCTTTCTTT. Protein: CASSISQGTEAFF.

V gene TRBV27 combines with J gene TRBJ1-6; D unclear. CDR3 length: 16 residues. CDR1 and CDR2 from the germline V gene are MNHEY and SMNVEV (reference sequence). Between the trimmed V and J ends, which lost 3 bases and 3 bases, there was a span of 12 bases. Here the CDR3 reads CASSFKPTDYNSPLHF. CDR3 coding DNA: TGTGCCAGCAGTTTTAAACCGACGGACTATAATTCACCCCTCCACTTT.

This chain links TRBV5-1 with TRBJ1-2, with D uncertain. The germline CDR1 and CDR2 sequences are SGHRS and YFSETQ. CDR3 length: 13 amino acids. V lost 1 base and J lost 4, with 8 bases in between. CDR3 in amino acids: CASSLSRGYGYTF. DNA for the CDR3: TGCGCCAGCAGCTTGTCGCGGGGCTATGGCTACACCTTC.

The gene calls are TRBV27 and TRBJ2-1, with no clear D. The V gene's germline CDR1 is MNHEY and CDR2 SMNVEV (reference sequence). The V and J ends lost 8 bases and 6 bases respectively, with 11 bases between them. This CDR3 contains 12 residues. As DNA, the CDR3 is TGTGCCAGCTCCGATCGGCCCAATGAGCAGTTCTTC. Translating gives CASSDRPNEQFF.

As regards this clone: A junction boundary mismatches the germline segment, possibly from a read error. The chain joins TRBV9 to TRBJ2-1; D is undetermined. The CDR3 totals 8 residues. Germline CDR1 SGDLS, CDR2 YYNGEE. CDR3 coding DNA: TGTGCCAGCAGTAGGGCGCTCTTC. Translation gives CASSRALF.

The chain employs TRBV9 and TRBJ1-2; 8 nucleotides line up with TRBD1. The V segment lost 3 bases and the J segment 7 bases; nucleotides outside the gene matches: 5. The germline V gene has CDR1 SGDLS and CDR2 YYNGEE. The CDR3 runs to 13 residues. The CDR3 DNA sequence: TGTGCCAGCAGCGCGCGACAGGGGAGTGGCTACACCTTC. This codes for CASSARQGSGYTF.

This chain connects TRBV30 to TRBJ1-1, with D possibly TRBD1 on 5 matching bases. This CDR3 is 14 amino acids long. Germline CDR1 and CDR2: GTSNPN and SVGIG (reference sequence). Trimming took off 2 bases at V and 3 bases at J, with 13 bases between the two ends. CDR3 in DNA: TGTGCCTGGAGTAACCTTGACAGATACACTGAAGCTTTCTTT. Translation: CAWSNLDRYTEAFF.

The chain recombines TRBV12-1 with TRBJ2-1. TRBV12-1 is a pseudogene. This CDR3 comprises 11 residues. CDR3 loop: CASSFGNEQFF. CDR3 in DNA: TGTGCCAGCAGTTTTGGGAATGAGCAGTTCTTC.